There are many counts of the clone carrying this T cell receptor (beta chain). The source of the sample is a study of T-cell reconstitution after alpha-beta-depleted transplantation in children. Per germline, CDR1 ENHRY and CDR2 SYGVKD. CDR3 length: 12 amino acids. Trimming removed 11 bases from V and 0 bases from J, with 10 bases in between. Unique molecular identifiers were used in preparing the TCRbeta library. TCRdb re-derived calls from the PCR reads in MiXCR, one entry per CDR3 protein. The profile covers around 500,000 distinct CDR3 sequences, with approximately 13% appearing a single time and 4.5% to 6% taken by the ten largest.

The receptor was isolated from a human donor who donated a stem cell graft to a child with combined immunodeficiency. This specimen consisted of PBMCs from the stem cell graft donor, obtained from the stem cell graft. The chain combines TRBV10-3 with TRBJ1-1; no clear D gene. This chain's CDR3 is CAVGTMNTEAFF. The CDR3, as DNA: TGTGCCGTCGGCACCATGAACACTGAAGCTTTCTTT.